Shown below are 30 T cell receptor beta chains from a single sample sequenced in a study of T-cell memory formation after mild COVID-19. TCRdb fed the 5' RACE reads into MiXCR, producing one record per CDR3 protein. In the table there are 40,000 or so distinct CDR3 sequences, about 6.3% of which are singletons. The sequenced material came from PBMCs or a T cell subset sorted from them (not recorded which). Receptors were obtained from an adult who had mild COVID-19 (a few samples of this study predate the infection). Cell type and time point are not known.

This clonotype was recorded a few times. This sequence joins TRBV19 and TRBJ1-1; tentative D call: TRBD1 (5 bases). Germline CDR1 LNHDA, CDR2 SQIVND (reference sequence). V was pared by 3 bases and J by 6 bases, with 17 bases between. The length of the CDR3 is 15 residues. CDR3 loop: CASSISWQGYPEAFF. The CDR3 DNA sequence: TGTGCCAGTAGTATTTCCTGGCAGGGCTACCCTGAAGCTTTCTTT.

This clonotype has a count of ten or more. V is TRBV19 and J is TRBJ1-5; the D gene is possibly TRBD1 (6 bases). Germline V gene lookup returns CDR1 LNHDA and CDR2 SQIVND (reference sequence). The CDR3 covers 15 residues. V shed 3 bases and J shed 0 bases, with 9 bases lying between them. CDR3 in amino acids: CASSMDSFSNQPQHF. CDR3 coding DNA: TGTGCCAGTAGTATGGACAGTTTTAGCAATCAGCCCCAGCATTTT.

Notes on this clonotype: A much larger clone differs by one base, so this may be a read error. The chain's CDR3 is CSARTGGIYVYTF. The CDR3 DNA reads as TGCAGTGCCAGGACAGGGGGCATCTATGTCTACACCTTC. This chain joins TRBV20-1 and TRBJ1-2, with TRBD1 matching over 11 bases. CDR3 length: 13 residues. Germline CDR1 and CDR2: DFQATT and SNEGSKA (reference sequence).

This clonotype showed up many times. The V and J genes are TRBV4-3 and TRBJ2-1; 9 bases line up with TRBD2. V shed 0 bases, J shed 4 bases, and the junction held 4 bases outside the gene matches. Per the germline V gene, CDR1 is LGHNA and CDR2 is YSLEER. The CDR3 is made up of 16 amino acids. In DNA form, the CDR3 reads TGCGCCAGCAGCCAAGAAGGTAGCGGGAGATACAATGAGCAGTTCTTC. This sequence encodes CASSQEGSGRYNEQFF.

In its sample, this clonotype was seen many times. This chain uses TRBV12-3 or TRBV12-4 with TRBJ1-5, with 12 bases lining up with TRBD1. Trimming at V came to 6 bases and at J to 6 bases, leaving 9 bases not matched to a gene. The CDR3 contains 16 residues. CDR3 sequence: CASSNPGQGAFQPQHF. CDR3 coding DNA: TGTGCCAGCAGCAATCCGGGACAGGGGGCTTTTCAGCCCCAGCATTTT.

This clonotype was counted only a few times. This chain joins TRBV6-1 and TRBJ2-7; 8 positions match TRBD1. Germline assignment: CDR1 MNHNS and CDR2 SASEGT. Trimming took 6 bases from V and 3 from J; bases not matched to a gene: 7. The CDR3 has 14 residues. Here the CDR3 DNA reads TGTGCCAGCAGGACACAGGGGGAACGCTACGAGCAGTACTTC. As protein: CASRTQGERYEQYF.

This chain joins TRBV30 and TRBJ2-7; 12 bases fit TRBD1. This CDR3 has 12 residues. J lost 5 bases, V lost 8 bases, and 4 bases had no gene match. CDR1 is GTSNPN, CDR2 SVGIG, per germline (reference sequence). The CDR3 nucleotides are TGTGCCACGGGACAGGGGGCAGACGAGCAGTACTTC. Protein product: CATGQGADEQYF.

This clonotype was seen many times. The chain recombines TRBV24-1 with TRBJ2-7; 9 nucleotides agree with TRBD1. Unmatched junction bases numbered 5, after V lost 6 bases and J lost 0 bases. This CDR3 contains 15 residues. Germline values: CDR1 KGHDR, CDR2 SFDVKD. The CDR3 bases are TGTGCCACCAGTCACTCGGGACAGGGCTCCTACGAGCAGTACTTC. This codes for CATSHSGQGSYEQYF.

By share, this clonotype ranks as medium-sized. CDR3 protein: CASSLSSGRGYNEQFF. CDR3 nucleotide sequence: TGTGCCAGCAGTTTGTCTAGCGGGAGGGGGTACAATGAGCAGTTCTTC. This chain links TRBV12-3 or TRBV12-4 with TRBJ2-1, with 12 nucleotides matching TRBD2. Losses at the gene ends were 3 bases for V and 4 bases for J; bases not matched to a gene: 4. This CDR3 is built from 16 residues.

The chain carries TRBV20-1 and TRBJ1-3; 7 nucleotides match TRBD1. The V and J ends lost 6 bases and 0 bases, in that order; junction bases with no gene match: 11. The V gene's germline CDR1 is DFQATT and CDR2 SNEGSKA (reference sequence). The CDR3 is 16 residues long. The CDR3 reads CSATSGTDSSGNTIYF. In DNA, the CDR3 is TGCAGTGCGACTTCCGGGACAGATAGCTCTGGAAACACCATATATTTT.

This clonotype showed up many times. The chain has TRBV5-6 and TRBJ1-1; D call uncertain. The ends were cut back, 0 bases at V and 4 bases at J, with 10 bases in the middle. Germline CDR1 reads SGHDT; CDR2 reads YYEEEE. This CDR3 has 14 amino acids. The CDR3 loop reads CASSLVGEGTEAFF. DNA of the CDR3: TGTGCCAGCAGCTTGGTTGGGGAGGGCACTGAAGCTTTCTTT.

Ten or more counts support this clonotype. The chain uses TRBV18 and TRBJ1-2; D unclear. The germline V gene has CDR1 KGHSH and CDR2 LQKENI. V lost 2 bases and J 1 base, leaving 5 bases between the germline ends. CDR3 size: 13 residues. DNA for the CDR3: TGTGCCAGCTCACCAAGCCTTAACTATGGCTACACCTTC. It specifies CASSPSLNYGYTF. Filled out from reference TRBV18 and TRBJ1-2, the complete variable domain reads NAGVMQNPRHLVRRRGQEARLRCSPMKGHSHVYWYRQLPEEGLKFMVYLQKENIIDESGMPKERFSAEFPKEGPSILRIQQVVRGDSAAYFCASSPSLNYGYTFGSGTRLTVV.

V and J are TRBV13 and TRBJ2-1; D uncertain. The CDR3 is 13 amino acids. CDR1 and CDR2 (germline): PRHDT, FYEKMQ (reference sequence). V was trimmed by 1 base and J by 5 bases, leaving 6 bases between them. CDR3 residues: CASSLAFDNEQFF. In nucleotides, the CDR3 is TGTGCCAGCAGCTTAGCCTTTGACAATGAGCAGTTCTTC.

V gene TRBV24-1 combines with J gene TRBJ2-3; TRBD1 matches 8 bases. CDR1 and CDR2 from the germline V gene are KGHDR and SFDVKD. CDR3 size: 15 residues. Trimming cost V 5 bases and J 4 bases; bases outside gene matches: 7. In nucleotides, the CDR3 is TGTGCCACCAGTGGCGGACAGGGAAAATCAGATACGCAGTATTTT. As protein: CATSGGQGKSDTQYF.

This clonotype was detected a few times. V gene TRBV4-3 combines with J gene TRBJ2-7; TRBD2 matches at 7 bases. V trimming: 2 bases; J trimming: 3 bases; junction bases outside the gene matches: 7. Germline V CDR1 and CDR2: LGHNA, YSLEER. The CDR3 loop spans 15 amino acids. The CDR3 coding sequence is TGCGCCAGCAGCCAACAAAGCGGGGACGGCTACGAGCAGTACTTC. It specifies CASSQQSGDGYEQYF.

The rearrangement joins TRBV18 to TRBJ1-1, with 7 bases identical to TRBD1. Germline CDR1 KGHSH, CDR2 LQKENI. The CDR3 runs to 12 residues. Trimming at V came to 7 bases and at J to 7 bases, leaving 6 bases not matched to a gene. CDR3 nucleotide sequence: TGTGCCAGCTTAAGCCGGGACAGTGAAGCTTTCTTT. It codes for CASLSRDSEAFF.

This clonotype was counted ten times or more. V gene TRBV20-1 combines with J gene TRBJ2-3; D may correspond to TRBD1 or TRBD2 (5 bases each). This CDR3 comprises 16 residues. V lost 3 bases to trimming and J lost 2 bases, with 18 bases between them. CDR1 and CDR2 from the germline V gene are DFQATT and SNEGSKA (reference sequence). This chain's CDR3 is CSARRPRGLITDTQYF. The CDR3 DNA sequence: TGCAGTGCTAGGCGCCCTCGGGGCCTCATCACAGATACGCAGTATTTT.

This clonotype has more than one count but fewer than ten. This sequence joins TRBV24-1 and TRBJ1-2; no clear D gene. The CDR3 spans 14 residues. Germline V lookup: CDR1 KGHDR, CDR2 SFDVKD. Trimming took off 2 bases at V and 3 bases at J, with 9 bases between the two ends. DNA of the CDR3: TGTGCCACCAGTGATTACATGGGAGACTATGGCTACACCTTC. It is translated as CATSDYMGDYGYTF.

This clonotype occurred many times. The chain couples TRBV7-9 to TRBJ1-4; D might be TRBD1 (6 bases). The CDR3 has 12 residues. Looked up from germline, CDR1 is SEHNR and CDR2 is FQNEAQ (reference sequence). The germline V and J ends were trimmed by 5 bases and 11 bases, with 12 bases remaining between them. The CDR3 DNA reads TGTGCCAGCAGCCCAGGGCAGGGGAAACTGTTTTTT. This encodes CASSPGQGKLFF.

This clonotype was seen many times. The genes are TRBV12-5 and TRBJ2-3; TRBD2 matches 15 bases. The V segment lost 5 bases and the J segment 4 bases; nucleotides outside the gene matches: 13. The CDR3 spans 19 residues. CDR1 and CDR2 from the germline V gene are LGHNT and FRNRAP. The CDR3 bases are TGTGCTAGTGGTCACCCTCCGCCGGGACTAGCGGGAGGAGCAGATACGCAGTATTTT. Translated: CASGHPPPGLAGGADTQYF.

This clonotype was seen a few times. The chain carries TRBV4-3 and TRBJ1-5; D not resolved. The CDR3 is 13 amino acids. CDR1 and CDR2 (germline): LGHNA, YSLEER. V was cut by 1 base and J by 6 bases, with 7 bases left in between. The DNA for the CDR3 is TGCGCCAGCAGCCAAGCGCGAGGTCAGCCCCAGCATTTT. It codes for CASSQARGQPQHF.

The V call is TRBV5-1, the J call TRBJ2-6, with TRBD1 matching over 8 bases. The CDR3 consists of 17 residues. The germline V gene encodes CDR1 SGHRS and CDR2 YFSETQ. V lost 3 bases, J lost 3 bases, and 8 bases stayed unmatched. In DNA form, the CDR3 reads TGCGCCAGCAGCTCCCGGGACAGGATTTTTGGGGCCAACGTCCTGACTTTC. Translation gives CASSSRDRIFGANVLTF.

V usage is TRBV20-1 and J usage is TRBJ2-7; 14 nucleotides match TRBD2. CDR3 length: 15 amino acids. Trimming took 3 bases from V and 4 from J; bases not matched to a gene: 5. Germline V gene sequence: CDR1 DFQATT, CDR2 SNEGSKA (reference sequence). The CDR3 DNA sequence: TGCAGTGCTAGCCAAGGGACTAGCGGGAGTTACGAGCAGTACTTC. The encoded protein is CSASQGTSGSYEQYF.

This clonotype was picked up many times. The rearrangement uses TRBV11-2 and TRBJ2-1; the match to TRBD1 covers 7 bases. From germline, CDR1 is SGHAT and CDR2 FQNNGV. The V gene end was trimmed by 5 bases and the J gene end by 1 base; junction bases not matched to a gene: 2. The CDR3 is 14 residues long. CDR3 sequence reads: CASSRDRSYNEQFF. CDR3 nucleotides: TGTGCCAGCAGCCGGGACAGATCCTACAATGAGCAGTTCTTC.

This clonotype has at least ten counts. The rearrangement joins TRBV7-3 to TRBJ2-2; D unresolved. V was shortened by 2 bases and J by 2 bases, with 6 bases between the two germline ends. The CDR3 runs 14 residues. The germline CDR1 and CDR2 sequences are SGHTA and FQGTGA. CDR3 residues: CASSLAENTGELFF. CDR3 sequence (DNA): TGTGCCAGCAGCTTAGCGGAAAACACCGGGGAGCTGTTTTTT.

There are many counts of this clonotype. The chain joins TRBV19 to TRBJ2-2; no firm D call. Germline loops: CDR1 LNHDA, CDR2 SQIVND (reference sequence). This CDR3 contains 14 residues. Trimming removed 3 bases at V and 2 bases at J, with 7 bases between. CDR3 amino acids: CASSITANTGELFF. The CDR3 nucleotides read TGTGCCAGTAGTATCACAGCAAACACCGGGGAGCTGTTTTTT.

This clonotype was observed a handful of times. A clone one base away is much larger, so this may be a read error. The chain uses TRBV7-9 and TRBJ1-1; 8 bases match TRBD1. The length of the CDR3 is 15 residues. Germline V gives CDR1 SEHNR, CDR2 FQNEAQ (reference sequence). The DNA for the CDR3 is TGTGCCGGCAGCTTTCTGACAGGGGTACCCGCTGAAGCTTTCTTT. As protein: CAGSFLTGVPAEAFF.

The V call is TRBV30, the J call TRBJ2-2; 7 nucleotides match TRBD1. The CDR3 runs 15 residues. The V gene end was trimmed by 0 bases and the J gene end by 1 base; junction bases not matched to a gene: 2. Per the germline V gene, CDR1 is GTSNPN and CDR2 is SVGIG (reference sequence). CDR3: CAWSVGGGNTGELFF. The DNA of the CDR3 is TGTGCCTGGAGTGTAGGGGGCGGGAACACCGGGGAGCTGTTTTTT.

At least ten counts were recorded for this clonotype. The chain couples TRBV20-1 to TRBJ2-7, with unresolved D. The V and J ends lost 1 base and 5 bases respectively, with 6 bases between them. The CDR3 extends over 11 amino acids. Germline-derived CDR1 and CDR2 are DFQATT and SNEGSKA (reference sequence). In DNA, the CDR3 is TGCAGTGCTAGAGTAACTGACGAGCAGTACTTC. As protein: CSARVTDEQYF.

There are many counts of this clonotype. The chain recombines TRBV7-2 with TRBJ2-1; perhaps TRBD1 as D (5 bases). The V gene lost 4 bases and the J gene lost 5 bases, with 12 bases spanning the gap. The CDR3 covers 14 residues. Germline CDR1 and CDR2: SGHTA and FQGNSA. The CDR3 protein is CASSSHGRDNEQFF. The CDR3 region has the DNA TGTGCCAGCAGCTCCCACGGCAGGGACAATGAGCAGTTCTTC.